This passage covers 31 T cell receptor beta chains from one sample sequenced in a study of cytomegalovirus exposure and HLA in healthy donors. 60 Vbeta and 13 Jbeta primers were used in PCR. Using immunoSEQ multiplex PCR, the repertoire was profiled, and TCRdb retains in-frame clones only, with some absent. The data contain 95,000 to 100,000 clones, around 73% of them seen just once; the ten biggest clones take up around 3.5%. The sequencing sample was made of PBMCs. The receptors were sampled from a man aged 35 to 55 in good health and CMV-seronegative.

This clone was seen only a few times. The J gene is TRBJ2-1, the V gene TRBV12-5, with 7 bases lining up with TRBD1. The J segment lost 9 bases and the V segment lost 6 bases, leaving 11 bases of the junction unmatched. CDR1 is LGHNT, CDR2 FRNRAP, per germline. CDR3 length equals 14 residues. CDR3 sequence reads: CASGATGADGEQFF. For the CDR3, the DNA is TGTGCTAGTGGGGCTACAGGGGCTGACGGTGAGCAGTTCTTC.

This clone occurred a few times. This sequence joins TRBV14 and TRBJ2-1; possibly TRBD2 for D (6 bases). The CDR3 sequence is 16 residues long. Germline V gene sequence: CDR1 SGHDN, CDR2 FVKESK. V lost 0 bases and J lost 4, with 13 bases in between. The CDR3 DNA reads as TGTGCCAGCAGCCAAGATCCGGCGGGGCGATACAATGAGCAGTTCTTC. Translating gives CASSQDPAGRYNEQFF.

The chain combines TRBV5-1 with TRBJ2-5, with a weak D call TRBD2 (7 bases). Germline CDR1 and CDR2: SGHRS and YFSETQ. Trimming left V 0 bases short and J 5 bases short, with 11 bases between. The CDR3 covers 14 residues. The CDR3 here is CASSLERGGETQYF. For the CDR3, the DNA is TGCGCCAGCAGCTTGGAAAGGGGGGGGGAGACCCAGTACTTC.

J is TRBJ2-7 and V is TRBV29-1; 9 nucleotides agree with TRBD1. This CDR3 is built from 12 residues. Germline lookup yields CDR1 SQVTM and CDR2 ANQGSEA. V lost 6 bases and J lost 2; bases outside the gene matches: 2. CDR3 amino acids: CSVGTGTYEQYF. The CDR3 DNA sequence: TGCAGCGTCGGGACAGGGACCTACGAGCAGTACTTC.

The rearrangement links TRBV11-3 to TRBJ2-5; possible D gene TRBD2, 6 bases. This CDR3 contains 16 residues. Germline V gives CDR1 SGHNT, CDR2 YENEEA. V was clipped by 5 bases and J by 0 bases, with 16 bases between them. The CDR3 sequence: CASSPGVGGYQETQYF. The CDR3 nucleotides are TGTGCCAGCAGCCCTGGGGTCGGAGGGTACCAAGAGACCCAGTACTTC.

The V and J genes are TRBV5-1 and TRBJ1-4; 7 bases are shared with TRBD1. CDR1 is SGHRS and CDR2 is YFSETQ in the germline V gene. The CDR3 spans 14 residues. J was trimmed by 4 bases and V by 3 bases; bases with no gene match: 3. The CDR3 sequence is CASSYGQVNEKLFF. The DNA for the CDR3 is TGCGCCAGCAGCTACGGACAGGTTAATGAAAAACTGTTTTTT.

The chain is built from TRBV5-1 and TRBJ2-2, with a tentative D call TRBD1 (5 bases). This CDR3 is built from 14 residues. Germline V gives CDR1 SGHRS, CDR2 YFSETQ. Trimming left V 7 bases short and J 1 base short, with 11 bases between. CDR3 in amino acids: CASLGHMNTGELFF. The CDR3 nucleotides are TGCGCCAGCCTAGGACACATGAACACCGGGGAGCTGTTTTTT.

V gene TRBV29-1 combines with J gene TRBJ1-4; TRBD1 matches 8 bases. The CDR3 contains 14 residues. Germline loops: CDR1 SQVTM, CDR2 ANQGSEA. Unmatched junction bases numbered 9, after V lost 2 bases and J lost 10 bases. CDR3 DNA sequence: TGCAGCGTTGAAAACCCCGGACAGGGTGTAAAACTGTTTTTT. Its protein product is CSVENPGQGVKLFF. Based on the CDR3 plus reference TRBV29-1 and TRBJ1-4, the full variable domain is SAVISQKPSRDICQRGTSLTIQCQVDSQVTMMFWYRQQPGQSLTLIATANQGSEATYESGFVIDKFPISRPNLTFSTLTVSNMSPEDSSIYLCSVENPGQGVKLFFGSGTQLSVL.

The chain couples TRBV18 to TRBJ2-1, with TRBD2 identical over 14 bases. The CDR3 has 19 amino acids. Per germline, CDR1 KGHSH and CDR2 LQKENI. After removal of 6 bases from V and 3 bases from J, the junction contained 13 bases not matched to a gene. The CDR3 here is CASSHKQGLAGEIYNEQFF. For the CDR3, the DNA is TGTGCCAGCTCCCATAAGCAGGGACTAGCGGGAGAAATCTACAATGAGCAGTTCTTC. Full variable domain (missing parts from reference TRBV18 and TRBJ2-1): NAGVMQNPRHLVRRRGQEARLRCSPMKGHSHVYWYRQLPEEGLKFMVYLQKENIIDESGMPKERFSAEFPKEGPSILRIQQVVRGDSAAYFCASSHKQGLAGEIYNEQFFGPGTRLTVL.

CDR3 nucleotides: TGCGCCAGCAGCGCCGGGACAAGGGAGATAGCAGATACGCAGTATTTT. Translation: CASSAGTREIADTQYF. The chain employs TRBV5-1 and TRBJ2-3; a possible D gene is TRBD1 (6 bases). CDR3 length: 16 residues. Between the trimmed V and J ends, which lost 4 bases and 4 bases, there was a span of 19 bases. Germline V gene sequence: CDR1 SGHRS, CDR2 YFSETQ.

The chain is built from TRBV6-5 and TRBJ2-7; 7 bases line up with TRBD2. The CDR3 extends over 15 amino acids. The V gene end was trimmed by 2 bases and the J gene end by 3 bases; junction bases not matched to a gene: 7. Germline lookup yields CDR1 MNHEY and CDR2 SVGAGI. This chain's CDR3 is CASSYGGGGDYEQYF. CDR3 sequence (DNA): TGTGCCAGCAGTTACGGGGGGGGAGGGGACTACGAGCAGTACTTC.

V usage is TRBV10-3 and J usage is TRBJ2-7; 9 nucleotides align to TRBD1. V shed 6 bases and J 0 bases; nucleotides not matched to a gene: 3. The CDR3 is made up of 14 amino acids. The V gene's germline CDR1 is ENHRY and CDR2 SYGVKD. The CDR3 DNA reads as TGTGCCATCAGATCGGACAGGGGCTCCTACGAGCAGTACTTC. Encoded protein: CAIRSDRGSYEQYF.

The J gene is TRBJ2-1, the V gene TRBV28, with a possible D match to TRBD2 (5 bases). The length of the CDR3 is 10 residues. Germline loops: CDR1 MDHEN, CDR2 SYDVKM. V lost 5 bases and J lost 13, with 9 bases in between. CDR3 in amino acids: CASSGWTQFF. As DNA, the CDR3 is TGTGCCAGCAGTGGGTGGACTCAGTTCTTC.

The CDR3 protein is CAWSGSSGTSYEQYF. In DNA form, the CDR3 reads TGTGCCTGGAGTGGTTCCAGCGGAACCTCCTACGAGCAGTACTTC. The V gene is TRBV30, the J gene TRBJ2-7; possible D gene TRBD2, 5 bases. The CDR3 is 15 residues long. The V gene's germline CDR1 is GTSNPN and CDR2 SVGIG (reference sequence). V shed 1 base and J shed 0 bases, with 13 bases lying between them.

The V gene is TRBV5-1, the J gene TRBJ2-2; D perhaps matches TRBD1 (6 bases). V shed 4 bases and J shed 6 bases, with 10 bases lying between them. The CDR3 loop spans 13 amino acids. Germline V gives CDR1 SGHRS, CDR2 YFSETQ. The CDR3 DNA sequence: TGCGCCAGCAGCCGTCCAGGGGCCGGGGAGCTGTTTTTT. As protein: CASSRPGAGELFF. Drawing the rest from reference TRBV5-1 and TRBJ2-2, the complete variable domain is KAGVTQTPRYLIKTRGQQVTLSCSPISGHRSVSWYQQTPGQGLQFLFEYFSETQRNKGNFPGRFSGRQFSNSRSEMNVSTLELGDSALYLCASSRPGAGELFFGEGSRLTVL.

V is TRBV5-6 and J is TRBJ2-7; no reliable D call. Germline values: CDR1 SGHDT, CDR2 YYEEEE. The CDR3 totals 15 residues. V lost 4 bases and J lost 0, with 14 bases in between. CDR3 amino acids: CASSGYPRSSYEQYF. The CDR3 nucleotides read TGTGCCAGCAGCGGTTACCCGCGAAGCTCCTACGAGCAGTACTTC.

This clone has just a few counts. The chain has TRBV28 and TRBJ1-3, with 8 bases fitting TRBD1. Germline assignment: CDR1 MDHEN and CDR2 SYDVKM. The V gene end was trimmed by 5 bases and the J gene end by 4 bases; junction bases not matched to a gene: 4. CDR3 size: 14 residues. The CDR3 DNA reads TGTGCCAGCAGTACAGGGGGATCAGGAAACACCATATATTTT. The encoded protein is CASSTGGSGNTIYF.

As to this clone: Other DNA sequences from this sample encode an identical CDR3 as well. This chain joins TRBV5-1 and TRBJ2-5; TRBD2 might be the D (6 bases). V lost 1 base and J lost 4, with 14 bases in between. Germline V gene data show CDR1 as SGHRS and CDR2 as YFSETQ. The CDR3 is 15 residues long. CDR3 bases: TGCGCCAGCAGCTTGAGCGGGCGCGCGGGAGAGACCCAGTACTTC. Translation gives CASSLSGRAGETQYF.

This chain connects TRBV29-1 to TRBJ2-2, with 10 bases fitting TRBD1. The ends lost 6 bases at V and 6 bases at J; junction bases unmatched: 10. The CDR3 runs 15 residues. Per the germline V gene, CDR1 is SQVTM and CDR2 is ANQGSEA. The CDR3 sequence is CSVSPGTGAAGELFF. The CDR3 DNA reads TGCAGCGTATCCCCCGGGACAGGGGCCGCCGGGGAGCTGTTTTTT.

V usage is TRBV6-1 and J usage is TRBJ1-1; D is perhaps TRBD1 (6 bases). Germline values: CDR1 MNHNS, CDR2 SASEGT. The CDR3 consists of 15 residues. Trimming shortened V by 8 bases and J by 2 bases, and 18 bases separated the two germline ends. CDR3 amino acids: CASYVPGHLNTEAFF. The CDR3 DNA reads as TGTGCCAGCTACGTACCGGGACACCTAAACACTGAAGCTTTCTTT.

This sequence joins TRBV11-2 and TRBJ1-2; 7 bases agree with TRBD1. The CDR3 is 14 residues long. With 2 bases clipped from V and 6 bases from J, the junction kept 6 bases outside the gene matches. CDR1 is SGHAT, CDR2 FQNNGV, per germline. The CDR3 DNA follows: TGTGCCAGCAGCTTACCCCGAACAGGGGATGGCTACACCTTC. This sequence encodes CASSLPRTGDGYTF.

The chain has TRBV28 and TRBJ1-2, with D possibly being TRBD1 (5 bases). The length of the CDR3 is 14 residues. V was trimmed by 6 bases and J by 2 bases, leaving 13 bases between them. Germline values: CDR1 MDHEN, CDR2 SYDVKM. CDR3 sequence: CASRADTRNYGYTF. CDR3 DNA: TGTGCCAGCAGGGCGGACACGCGGAACTATGGCTACACCTTC.

The V and J genes are TRBV28 and TRBJ2-2; 7 nucleotides agree with TRBD2. This CDR3 region has 15 residues. Germline V gene data show CDR1 as MDHEN and CDR2 as SYDVKM. The junction had 4 bases not matched to a gene; V was cut back by 1 base and J by 5 bases. CDR3 DNA: TGTGCCAGCAGTTTATTGCCTAGCGGAACCGGGGAGCTGTTTTTT. Its translation is CASSLLPSGTGELFF.

This clone turned up a few times. The chain uses TRBV15 and TRBJ2-1; D call uncertain. The germline CDR1 and CDR2 sequences are LNHNV and YYDKDF (reference sequence). The CDR3 contains 17 residues. The V end was cut by 0 bases, the J end by 4 bases, with 16 bases between. DNA of the CDR3: TGTGCCACCAGCAGAGATAGTAGGAAGACTCCGTACAATGAGCAGTTCTTC. Encoded protein: CATSRDSRKTPYNEQFF.

This clone has just a few counts. V is TRBV27 and J is TRBJ2-7; a weak D match, TRBD1 (6 bases). Germline V gives CDR1 MNHEY, CDR2 SMNVEV (reference sequence). V was shortened by 6 bases and J by 3 bases, with 9 bases between the two germline ends. The CDR3 has 12 residues. The CDR3 loop is CASRKGVYEQYF. CDR3 nucleotide sequence: TGTGCCAGCAGGAAGGGGGTCTACGAGCAGTACTTC.

J is TRBJ2-2 and V is TRBV4-1, with TRBD2 matching over 13 bases. The germline CDR1 and CDR2 sequences are MGHRA and YSYEKL. CDR3 size: 18 residues. After removal of 3 bases from V and 0 bases from J, the junction contained 4 bases not matched to a gene. This chain's CDR3 is CASSQAGTSGTNTGELFF. In DNA form, the CDR3 reads TGCGCCAGCAGCCAGGCCGGGACTAGCGGGACGAACACCGGGGAGCTGTTTTTT.

CDR3 in amino acids: CASSDFHSYEQYF. CDR3 nucleotides: TGTGCCAGTAGTGACTTTCACTCCTACGAGCAGTACTTC. This chain links TRBV19 with TRBJ2-7; D is undetermined. This CDR3 is built from 13 residues. V was pared by 5 bases and J by 0 bases, with 8 bases between. The germline V gene has CDR1 LNHDA and CDR2 SQIVND (reference sequence).

The gene calls are TRBV4-1 and TRBJ1-4; 12 nucleotides align to TRBD1. Germline CDR1 is MGHRA and CDR2 is YSYEKL. V lost 1 base to trimming and J lost 11 bases; unmatched junction nucleotides: 2. CDR3 length equals 14 residues. The chain's CDR3 is CASSQGDRGLKLFF. The CDR3, as DNA: TGCGCCAGCAGCCAAGGGGACAGGGGGCTCAAACTGTTTTTT.

The chain uses TRBV6-5 and TRBJ1-3; 7 bases match TRBD1. This CDR3 comprises 15 residues. V shed 5 bases, J shed 0 bases, and the junction held 4 bases outside the gene matches. Looked up from germline, CDR1 is MNHEY and CDR2 is SVGAGI. The CDR3 bases are TGTGCCAGCAGTCGGGGACAGAGCTCTGGAAACACCATATATTTT. It translates to CASSRGQSSGNTIYF.

V is TRBV11-2 and J is TRBJ2-7; D possibly corresponds to TRBD2 (7 bases). Trimming pared 5 bases from V and 0 bases from J, leaving 14 bases between. The CDR3 sequence is 15 residues long. Germline V gene data show CDR1 as SGHAT and CDR2 as FQNNGV. CDR3 sequence: CASSPRGGRSYEQYF. Here the CDR3 DNA reads TGTGCCAGCAGCCCCAGGGGAGGGCGCTCCTACGAGCAGTACTTC.

This sequence joins TRBV18 and TRBJ2-2; D might be TRBD1 (6 bases). Trimming left V 1 base short and J 6 bases short, with 9 bases between. The CDR3 covers 14 residues. From germline, CDR1 is KGHSH and CDR2 LQKENI. CDR3 amino acids: CASSPLTGSGELFF. The CDR3 DNA is TGTGCCAGCTCACCACTTACAGGGTCCGGGGAGCTGTTTTTT.